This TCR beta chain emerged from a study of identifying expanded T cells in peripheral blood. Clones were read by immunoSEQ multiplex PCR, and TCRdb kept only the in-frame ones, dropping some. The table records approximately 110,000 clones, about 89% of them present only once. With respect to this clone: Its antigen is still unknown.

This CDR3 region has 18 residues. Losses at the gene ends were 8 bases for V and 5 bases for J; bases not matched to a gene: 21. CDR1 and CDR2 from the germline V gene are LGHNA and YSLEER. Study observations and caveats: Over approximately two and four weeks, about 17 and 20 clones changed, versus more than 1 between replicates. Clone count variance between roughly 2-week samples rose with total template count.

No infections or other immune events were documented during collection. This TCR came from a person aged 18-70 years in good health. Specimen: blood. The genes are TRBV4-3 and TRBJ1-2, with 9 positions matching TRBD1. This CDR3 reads CASARDRDPRGDPYGYTF. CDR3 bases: TGCGCCAGCGCCCGGGACAGGGATCCTCGAGGCGATCCTTATGGCTACACCTTC.